A selection of T cell receptor beta chains follows, all from one sample in a study of blood T cell repertoires in COVID-19. Here immunoSEQ multiplex PCR was the method, and the copy in TCRdb shows in-frame clones only, minus some. This sample has nearly 400,000 clones, with roughly 86% found just once. The material sequenced was PBMCs or T cells enriched from blood (not recorded which). These receptors were collected from a woman between 25 and 40 years old who had recovered from COVID-19. CDR3s include the opening cysteine and the closing phenylalanine or tryptophan. The order of the fields is V gene, J gene, clone size, D gene, CDR3 length, CDR3 protein, CDR3 DNA. A D gene is named only where the DNA matches it firmly. Size values are once, few and many counts, or a class for expanded clones, and some rows have none.

V gene: TRBV24-1; J gene: TRBJ2-2; clone size: NA; D gene: TRBD1; CDR3 length: 16; CDR3 protein: CATSDPDREGPGELFF; CDR3 DNA: TGTGCCACCAGTGACCCAGACAGGGAAGGACCCGGGGAGCTGTTTTTT
V gene: TRBV5-1; J gene: TRBJ2-5; clone size: NA; D gene: NA; CDR3 length: 16; CDR3 protein: CASKRGTGTLQETQYF; CDR3 DNA: TGCGCCAGCAAACGGGGAACCGGGACACTTCAAGAGACCCAGTACTTC
V gene: TRBV13; J gene: TRBJ2-7; clone size: NA; D gene: TRBD1; CDR3 length: 14; CDR3 protein: CASSHSQGLGEQYF; CDR3 DNA: TGTGCCAGCAGCCACTCACAGGGGTTGGGTGAGCAGTACTTC
V gene: TRBV18; J gene: TRBJ2-5; clone size: NA; D gene: TRBD2; CDR3 length: 17; CDR3 protein: CASSPRAYSGGEETQYF; CDR3 DNA: TGTGCCAGCTCACCACGCGCCTATAGCGGGGGAGAAGAGACCCAGTACTTC
V gene: TRBV3-1/TRBV3-2; J gene: TRBJ2-1; clone size: once; D gene: NA; CDR3 length: 13; CDR3 protein: CASSPTGYNEQFF; CDR3 DNA: TGTGCCAGCAGCCCAACAGGGTACAATGAGCAGTTCTTC
V gene: TRBV7-8; J gene: TRBJ1-1; clone size: NA; D gene: TRBD1; CDR3 length: 15; CDR3 protein: CASSSKTRGPHGAFF; CDR3 DNA: TGTGCCAGCAGCTCGAAAACCAGGGGGCCTCACGGAGCTTTCTTT
V gene: TRBV30; J gene: TRBJ2-1; clone size: NA; D gene: TRBD2; CDR3 length: 15; CDR3 protein: CAWSVQAGIYNEQFF; CDR3 DNA: TGTGCCTGGAGTGTACAAGCGGGGATTTACAATGAGCAGTTCTTC
V gene: TRBV10-3; J gene: TRBJ2-1; clone size: NA; D gene: NA; CDR3 length: 13; CDR3 protein: CAISTDSGNEQFF; CDR3 DNA: TGTGCCATCAGTACGGACAGCGGTAATGAGCAGTTCTTC
V gene: TRBV6-5; J gene: TRBJ1-1; clone size: NA; D gene: NA; CDR3 length: 12; CDR3 protein: CASYRFSTEAFF; CDR3 DNA: TGTGCCAGCTATCGATTTAGTACTGAAGCTTTCTTT
V gene: TRBV12-3/TRBV12-4; J gene: TRBJ1-4; clone size: NA; D gene: NA; CDR3 length: 13; CDR3 protein: CASSLSRNEKLFF; CDR3 DNA: TGTGCCAGCAGTTTGAGCCGGAATGAAAAACTGTTTTTT
V gene: TRBV6-2/TRBV6-3; J gene: TRBJ2-1; clone size: NA; D gene: TRBD2; CDR3 length: 15; CDR3 protein: CASSLGLAGGNEQFF; CDR3 DNA: TGTGCCAGCAGCCTGGGACTAGCGGGGGGTAATGAGCAGTTCTTC
V gene: TRBV5-1; J gene: TRBJ1-2; clone size: NA; D gene: NA; CDR3 length: 20; CDR3 protein: CASSSPNVTIGEGANYGYTF; CDR3 DNA: TGCGCCAGCAGCTCCCCTAATGTTACGATCGGGGAGGGGGCTAACTATGGCTACACCTTC
V gene: TRBV19; J gene: TRBJ1-5; clone size: NA; D gene: TRBD1; CDR3 length: 16; CDR3 protein: CASSHGTGGGNQPQHF; CDR3 DNA: TGTGCCAGTAGCCACGGGACAGGGGGCGGCAATCAGCCCCAGCATTTT
V gene: TRBV5-1; J gene: TRBJ1-5; clone size: NA; D gene: NA; CDR3 length: 16; CDR3 protein: CASSLGPTRVGQPQHF; CDR3 DNA: TGCGCCAGCAGCTTGGGACCTACGAGGGTGGGTCAGCCCCAGCATTTT
V gene: TRBV10-1; J gene: TRBJ2-1; clone size: NA; D gene: TRBD2; CDR3 length: 15; CDR3 protein: CASSTSGSSYNEQFF; CDR3 DNA: TGCGCCAGCAGCACTAGCGGGAGCTCCTACAATGAGCAGTTCTTC
V gene: TRBV15; J gene: TRBJ1-1; clone size: once; D gene: TRBD1; CDR3 length: 15; CDR3 protein: CATSRDRGTARAAFF; CDR3 DNA: TGTGCCACCAGCAGAGATCGGGGGACAGCACGCGCTGCTTTCTTT
V gene: TRBV2; J gene: TRBJ1-5; clone size: NA; D gene: NA; CDR3 length: 12; CDR3 protein: CASSEGGEPQHF; CDR3 DNA: TGTGCCAGCAGTGAGGGAGGTGAGCCCCAGCATTTT
V gene: TRBV4-1; J gene: TRBJ2-7; clone size: NA; D gene: TRBD2; CDR3 length: 14; CDR3 protein: CASSRTSEAYEQYF; CDR3 DNA: TGCGCCAGCAGCCGGACTAGCGAGGCCTACGAGCAGTACTTC
V gene: TRBV2; J gene: TRBJ2-5; clone size: NA; D gene: NA; CDR3 length: 14; CDR3 protein: CASSELAKLETQYF; CDR3 DNA: TGTGCCAGCAGTGAACTTGCGAAGTTAGAGACCCAGTACTTC
V gene: TRBV15; J gene: TRBJ2-7; clone size: NA; D gene: NA; CDR3 length: 15; CDR3 protein: CATSRGRTGSYEQYF; CDR3 DNA: TGTGCCACCAGCAGAGGCCGAACAGGGAGCTACGAGCAGTACTTC
V gene: TRBV11-2; J gene: TRBJ2-7; clone size: NA; D gene: NA; CDR3 length: 13; CDR3 protein: CASKAGVSYEQYF; CDR3 DNA: TGTGCCAGCAAAGCAGGGGTTTCGTACGAGCAGTACTTC
V gene: TRBV30; J gene: TRBJ2-1; clone size: NA; D gene: NA; CDR3 length: 14; CDR3 protein: CAWKHRSSYNEQFF; CDR3 DNA: TGTGCCTGGAAGCACAGGTCCTCCTACAATGAGCAGTTCTTC
V gene: TRBV15; J gene: TRBJ1-2; clone size: NA; D gene: NA; CDR3 length: 14; CDR3 protein: CATSSTGISYGYTF; CDR3 DNA: TGTGCCACCAGCAGCACCGGGATCTCCTATGGCTACACCTTC
V gene: TRBV2; J gene: TRBJ2-3; clone size: NA; D gene: NA; CDR3 length: 13; CDR3 protein: CASSVEQGDTQYF; CDR3 DNA: TGTGCCAGCAGTGTCGAACAGGGCGATACGCAGTATTTT
V gene: TRBV28; J gene: TRBJ1-6; clone size: NA; D gene: TRBD1; CDR3 length: 15; CDR3 protein: CASSLPQGQGAPLHF; CDR3 DNA: TGTGCCAGCAGTTTACCCCAGGGACAGGGGGCACCCCTCCACTTT
V gene: TRBV12-3/TRBV12-4; J gene: TRBJ1-1; clone size: NA; D gene: TRBD1; CDR3 length: 13; CDR3 protein: CASKPTGPTEAFF; CDR3 DNA: TGTGCCAGCAAACCGACAGGGCCAACTGAAGCTTTCTTT
V gene: TRBV7-2; J gene: TRBJ2-3; clone size: NA; D gene: TRBD2; CDR3 length: 15; CDR3 protein: CASSMAGGVTDTQYF; CDR3 DNA: TGTGCCAGCAGCATGGCGGGAGGAGTCACAGATACGCAGTATTTT
V gene: TRBV30; J gene: TRBJ1-4; clone size: once; D gene: TRBD1; CDR3 length: 16; CDR3 protein: CAWSTTTGDSVEKLFF; CDR3 DNA: TGTGCCTGGAGTACCACGACAGGGGATAGTGTGGAAAAACTGTTTTTT
V gene: TRBV4-2; J gene: TRBJ2-1; clone size: NA; D gene: TRBD2; CDR3 length: 15; CDR3 protein: CASSQDAGGQGEQFF; CDR3 DNA: TGTGCCAGCAGCCAAGATGCGGGGGGGCAGGGTGAGCAGTTCTTC
V gene: TRBV28; J gene: TRBJ2-7; clone size: NA; D gene: NA; CDR3 length: 15; CDR3 protein: CASSLGAGATYEQYF; CDR3 DNA: TGTGCCAGCAGTTTAGGGGCAGGGGCGACCTACGAGCAGTACTTC
V gene: TRBV25-1; J gene: TRBJ2-5; clone size: NA; D gene: TRBD2; CDR3 length: 15; CDR3 protein: CASSERLAGGETQYF; CDR3 DNA: TGTGCCAGCAGTGAACGGCTAGCGGGAGGGGAGACCCAGTACTTC
V gene: TRBV3-1/TRBV3-2; J gene: TRBJ2-7; clone size: NA; D gene: TRBD1; CDR3 length: 15; CDR3 protein: CASSQDNRGRDEQYF; CDR3 DNA: TGTGCCAGCAGCCAAGATAACAGGGGGCGCGACGAGCAGTACTTC
V gene: TRBV9; J gene: TRBJ2-5; clone size: NA; D gene: TRBD2; CDR3 length: 16; CDR3 protein: CASSVGTSGAQETQYF; CDR3 DNA: TGTGCCAGCAGCGTCGGGACTAGCGGGGCCCAAGAGACCCAGTACTTC
V gene: TRBV7-2; J gene: TRBJ2-5; clone size: NA; D gene: NA; CDR3 length: 14; CDR3 protein: CASSRRGTQETQYF; CDR3 DNA: TGTGCCAGCAGCCGTCGGGGGACCCAAGAGACCCAGTACTTC
V gene: TRBV15; J gene: TRBJ2-7; clone size: NA; D gene: TRBD1; CDR3 length: 15; CDR3 protein: CATSREGQGVREQYF; CDR3 DNA: TGTGCCACCAGCAGAGAGGGACAGGGCGTCCGGGAGCAGTACTTC
V gene: TRBV28; J gene: TRBJ1-2; clone size: NA; D gene: NA; CDR3 length: 14; CDR3 protein: CASSFGGGHYGYTF; CDR3 DNA: TGTGCCAGCAGTTTCGGGGGGGGCCACTATGGCTACACCTTC
V gene: TRBV29-1; J gene: TRBJ2-5; clone size: NA; D gene: TRBD1; CDR3 length: 13; CDR3 protein: CSVDWDRGETQYF; CDR3 DNA: TGCAGCGTTGACTGGGACAGGGGTGAGACCCAGTACTTC
V gene: TRBV6-5; J gene: TRBJ2-2; clone size: NA; D gene: TRBD2; CDR3 length: 15; CDR3 protein: CASSLRDYHTGELFF; CDR3 DNA: TGTGCCAGCAGCCTCCGGGACTACCACACCGGGGAGCTGTTTTTT
V gene: TRBV5-1; J gene: TRBJ2-2; clone size: NA; D gene: NA; CDR3 length: 16; CDR3 protein: CASKPGFSANTGELFF; CDR3 DNA: TGCGCCAGCAAGCCCGGTTTTTCGGCGAACACCGGGGAGCTGTTTTTT
V gene: TRBV5-4; J gene: TRBJ2-5; clone size: NA; D gene: NA; CDR3 length: 15; CDR3 protein: CASSPGGLGRETQYF; CDR3 DNA: TGTGCCAGCAGCCCAGGAGGGTTGGGACGAGAGACCCAGTACTTC
V gene: TRBV10-1; J gene: TRBJ2-7; clone size: NA; D gene: NA; CDR3 length: 13; CDR3 protein: CASRRTGSYEQYF; CDR3 DNA: TGCGCCAGCAGAAGAACAGGGTCCTACGAGCAGTACTTC
V gene: TRBV20-1; J gene: TRBJ1-2; clone size: once; D gene: NA; CDR3 length: 14; CDR3 protein: CSASQGMGAYGYTF; CDR3 DNA: TGCAGTGCTAGTCAGGGGATGGGGGCCTATGGCTACACCTTC
V gene: TRBV19; J gene: TRBJ1-3; clone size: NA; D gene: NA; CDR3 length: 14; CDR3 protein: CASSIGSSGNTIYF; CDR3 DNA: TGTGCCAGTAGTATCGGTTCCTCTGGAAACACCATATATTTT
V gene: TRBV24-1; J gene: TRBJ1-2; clone size: NA; D gene: NA; CDR3 length: 13; CDR3 protein: CATSVTGIYGYTF; CDR3 DNA: TGTGCCACCAGCGTAACAGGGATATATGGCTACACCTTC
V gene: TRBV2; J gene: TRBJ2-7; clone size: NA; D gene: TRBD1; CDR3 length: 14; CDR3 protein: CASRDGQGASEQYF; CDR3 DNA: TGTGCCAGCAGGGACGGACAGGGGGCGTCTGAGCAGTACTTC
V gene: TRBV5-1; J gene: TRBJ2-7; clone size: NA; D gene: TRBD1; CDR3 length: 15; CDR3 protein: CASSEAPGQTYEQYF; CDR3 DNA: TGCGCCAGCAGCGAAGCGCCGGGACAGACCTACGAGCAGTACTTC
V gene: TRBV7-9; J gene: TRBJ1-2; clone size: NA; D gene: NA; CDR3 length: 13; CDR3 protein: CASSLVGDYGYTF; CDR3 DNA: TGTGCCAGCAGCTTAGTGGGCGACTATGGCTACACCTTC
V gene: TRBV18; J gene: TRBJ2-7; clone size: NA; D gene: TRBD2; CDR3 length: 14; CDR3 protein: CASSRRGGFYEQYF; CDR3 DNA: TGTGCCAGCTCACGGCGGGGGGGCTTCTACGAGCAGTACTTC
V gene: TRBV13; J gene: TRBJ1-2; clone size: NA; D gene: NA; CDR3 length: 12; CDR3 protein: CASSSQGFGYTF; CDR3 DNA: TGTGCCAGCAGCTCACAGGGCTTTGGCTACACCTTC
V gene: TRBV7-8; J gene: TRBJ2-5; clone size: NA; D gene: TRBD1; CDR3 length: 15; CDR3 protein: CASSTPTGVEETQYF; CDR3 DNA: TGTGCCAGCAGCACCCCGACAGGGGTCGAGGAGACCCAGTACTTC
V gene: TRBV29-1; J gene: TRBJ2-3; clone size: NA; D gene: NA; CDR3 length: 15; CDR3 protein: CSVEVPPGSTDTQYF; CDR3 DNA: TGCAGCGTTGAAGTGCCTCCGGGGAGCACAGATACGCAGTATTTT
V gene: TRBV9; J gene: TRBJ2-1; clone size: NA; D gene: NA; CDR3 length: 14; CDR3 protein: CASSVKSAHYEQFF; CDR3 DNA: TGTGCCAGCAGCGTAAAAAGCGCTCACTATGAGCAGTTCTTC
V gene: TRBV5-4; J gene: TRBJ1-1; clone size: NA; D gene: NA; CDR3 length: 14; CDR3 protein: CASTQGQRNTEAFF; CDR3 DNA: TGTGCCAGCACCCAGGGCCAGAGGAACACTGAAGCTTTCTTT